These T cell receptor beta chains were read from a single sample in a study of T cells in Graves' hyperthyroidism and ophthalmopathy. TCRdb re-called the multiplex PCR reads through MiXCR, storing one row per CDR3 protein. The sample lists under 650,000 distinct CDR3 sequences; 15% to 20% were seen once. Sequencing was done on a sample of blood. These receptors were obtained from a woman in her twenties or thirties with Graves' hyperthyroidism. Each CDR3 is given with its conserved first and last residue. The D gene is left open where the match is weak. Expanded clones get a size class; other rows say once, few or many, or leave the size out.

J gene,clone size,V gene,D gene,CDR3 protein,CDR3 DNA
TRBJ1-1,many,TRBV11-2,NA,CASSLGGGRLTEAFF,TGTGCCAGCAGCTTAGGCGGGGGAAGGCTCACTGAAGCTTTCTTT
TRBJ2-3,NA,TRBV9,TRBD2,CASSGTSGMKDTQYF,TGTGCCAGCAGCGGGACTAGCGGGATGAAAGATACGCAGTATTTT
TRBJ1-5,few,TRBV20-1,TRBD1,CSARMTGTGVQPQHF,TGCAGTGCTAGGATGACCGGGACAGGGGTACAGCCCCAGCATTTT
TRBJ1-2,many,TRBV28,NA,CASSLLGGGYYGYTF,TGTGCCAGCAGTTTGCTTGGGGGCGGATACTATGGCTACACCTTC
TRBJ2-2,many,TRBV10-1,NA,CASSESRPRWRELFF,TGCGCCAGCAGTGAGTCTCGACCTCGATGGAGGGAGCTGTTTTTT
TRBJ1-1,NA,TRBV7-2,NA,CASSREEVNTEAFF,TGTGCCAGCAGTCGGGAGGAAGTGAACACTGAAGCTTTCTTT
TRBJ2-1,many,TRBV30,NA,CAWSESRSYNEQFF,TGTGCCTGGAGTGAATCGCGCTCCTACAATGAGCAGTTCTTC
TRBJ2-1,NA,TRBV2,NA,CASRKETNYNEQFF,TGTGCCAGCAGGAAAGAAACCAACTACAATGAGCAGTTCTTC
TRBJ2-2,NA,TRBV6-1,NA,CAVQWGSWDTGELFF,TGTGCCGTACAGTGGGGCAGTTGGGACACCGGGGAGCTGTTTTTT
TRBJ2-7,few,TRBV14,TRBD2,CASSQTPGLAGVGLKYEQYF,TGTGCCAGCAGCCAAACCCCCGGACTAGCGGGAGTAGGCTTGAAGTACGAGCAGTACTTC
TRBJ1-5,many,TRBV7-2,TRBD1,CASLAQGGQPQHF,TGTGCCTCACTAGCCCAGGGGGGACAGCCCCAGCATTTT
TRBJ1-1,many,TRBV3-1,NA,CASSQGDLMNTEAFF,TGTGCCAGCAGCCAAGGCGACCTCATGAACACTGAAGCTTTCTTT
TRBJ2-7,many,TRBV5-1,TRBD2,CASSPGLVVTEQYF,TGCGCCAGCAGCCCGGGACTAGTAGTAACCGAGCAGTACTTC
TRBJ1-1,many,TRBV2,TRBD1,CAIDRGAEAFF,TGTGCCATTGACAGGGGCGCTGAAGCTTTCTTT
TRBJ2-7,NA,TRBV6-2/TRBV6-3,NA,CASSSAGLPPYEQYF,TGTGCCAGCAGTTCCGCCGGTCTTCCCCCGTACGAGCAGTACTTC
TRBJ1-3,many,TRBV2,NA,CASSAGYSGNTIYF,TGTGCCAGCAGTGCCGGGTACTCTGGAAACACCATATATTTT
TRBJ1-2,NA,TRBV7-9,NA,CASSFGVRVGGYTF,TGTGCCAGCAGCTTCGGGGTCAGGGTGGGAGGCTACACCTTC
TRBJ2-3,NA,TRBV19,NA,CASSKAPADTQYF,TGTGCCAGTAGTAAGGCGCCGGCAGATACGCAGTATTTT
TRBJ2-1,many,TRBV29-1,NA,CSVPVPNEQFF,TGCAGCGTTCCCGTCCCGAATGAGCAGTTCTTC
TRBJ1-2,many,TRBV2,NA,CASSEARRTRGYGYTF,TGTGCCAGCAGTGAAGCGAGGCGGACCCGGGGGTATGGCTACACCTTC
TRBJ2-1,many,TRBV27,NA,CASYPGRGSYNEQFF,TGTGCCAGCTATCCCGGACGGGGCTCCTACAATGAGCAGTTCTTC
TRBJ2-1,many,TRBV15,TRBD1,CATSTGGNEQFF,TGTGCCACCAGCACAGGGGGTAATGAGCAGTTCTTC
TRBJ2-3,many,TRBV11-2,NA,CASSPRPRSDTQYF,TGTGCCAGCAGCCCCAGACCCAGGTCAGATACGCAGTATTTT
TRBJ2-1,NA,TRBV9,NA,CASSVATSWTTNEQFF,TGTGCCAGCAGCGTAGCTACTAGTTGGACGACCAATGAGCAGTTCTTC
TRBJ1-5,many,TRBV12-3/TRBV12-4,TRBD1,CASSGTGARPQHF,TGTGCCAGCAGCGGGACAGGGGCGCGGCCCCAGCATTTT
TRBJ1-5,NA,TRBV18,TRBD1,CASSSQGGSNQPQHF,TGTGCCAGCTCATCTCAGGGGGGTAGCAATCAGCCCCAGCATTTT
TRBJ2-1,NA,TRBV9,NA,CASSGTAEGEQFF,TGTGCCAGCAGCGGGACTGCTGAGGGTGAGCAGTTCTTC
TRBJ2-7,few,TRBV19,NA,CASSMGSEQYF,TGTGCCAGTAGTATGGGGTCCGAGCAGTACTTC
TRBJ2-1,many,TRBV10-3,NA,CAISDASSTYNEQFF,TGTGCCATCAGTGATGCTAGCAGCACCTACAATGAGCAGTTCTTC
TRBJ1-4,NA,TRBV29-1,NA,CSARTALNEKLFF,TGCAGCGCCAGGACAGCTTTAAATGAAAAACTGTTTTTT
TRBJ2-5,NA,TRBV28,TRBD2,CATSRGTSGMRAETQYF,TGTGCCACCTCCAGGGGGACTAGCGGGATGCGGGCAGAGACCCAGTACTTC
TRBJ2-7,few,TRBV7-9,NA,CASSYNRGKNEQYF,TGTGCCAGCAGCTACAATAGGGGTAAGAATGAGCAGTACTTC
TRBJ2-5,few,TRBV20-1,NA,CSAREEGPLETQYF,TGCAGTGCTAGAGAGGAGGGCCCCTTAGAGACCCAGTACTTC
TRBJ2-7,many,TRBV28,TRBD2,CASSLRAGGPRSYEQYF,TGTGCCAGCAGTTTACGGGCGGGAGGGCCGAGATCCTACGAGCAGTACTTC
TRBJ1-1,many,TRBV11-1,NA,CASSLEYVSHTEAFF,TGTGCCAGCAGCTTAGAGTACGTTTCCCACACTGAAGCTTTCTTT
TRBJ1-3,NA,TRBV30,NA,CAWSMGFGNTIYF,TGTGCCTGGAGTATGGGATTTGGAAACACCATATATTTT
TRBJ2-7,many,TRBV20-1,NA,CSAGSGLISYEQYF,TGCAGTGCTGGATCGGGACTGATCTCCTACGAGCAGTACTTC
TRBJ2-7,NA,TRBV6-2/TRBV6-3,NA,CASSYSGRDEQYF,TGTGCCAGCAGTTACTCCGGACGTGACGAGCAGTACTTC
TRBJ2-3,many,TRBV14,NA,CASSQDPGRTDTQYF,TGTGCCAGCAGCCAAGACCCGGGGCGCACAGATACGCAGTATTTT
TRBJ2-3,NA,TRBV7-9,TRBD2,CASRHGTSGVPDTQYF,TGTGCCAGCAGACATGGGACTAGCGGGGTCCCAGATACGCAGTATTTT
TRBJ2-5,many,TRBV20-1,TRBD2,CSAAGLAGETQYF,TGCAGTGCTGCCGGACTAGCAGGGGAGACCCAGTACTTC
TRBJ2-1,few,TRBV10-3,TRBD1,CAIRTGTDNEQFF,TGTGCCATCAGGACAGGGACAGACAATGAGCAGTTCTTC
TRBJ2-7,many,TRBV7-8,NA,CASSSGPREQYF,TGTGCCAGTAGCAGTGGCCCTAGGGAGCAGTACTTC
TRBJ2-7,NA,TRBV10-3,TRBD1,CAIRHRGDEQYF,TGTGCCATCAGACACAGGGGAGACGAGCAGTACTTC
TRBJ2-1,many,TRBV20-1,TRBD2,CSAGPSGGYNEQFF,TGCAGTGCGGGCCCTAGCGGGGGCTACAATGAGCAGTTCTTC
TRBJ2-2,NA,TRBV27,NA,CASSTTGFTGELFF,TGTGCCAGCAGTACCACAGGGTTCACCGGGGAGCTGTTTTTT
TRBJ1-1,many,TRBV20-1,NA,CSAPDTEAFF,TGCAGTGCGCCGGACACTGAAGCTTTCTTT
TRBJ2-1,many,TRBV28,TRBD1,CASSLLGQGSNEQFF,TGTGCCAGCAGTTTACTGGGACAGGGGTCTAATGAGCAGTTCTTC
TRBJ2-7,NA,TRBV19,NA,CASSYGTEAHEQYF,TGTGCCAGTAGTTATGGGACGGAAGCTCACGAGCAGTACTTC
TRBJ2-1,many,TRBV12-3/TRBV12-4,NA,CASSLMGSNEQFF,TGTGCCAGCAGTTTAATGGGCAGCAATGAGCAGTTCTTC
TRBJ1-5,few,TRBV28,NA,CASSLRDLGQPQHF,TGTGCCAGCAGCCTCCGGGACCTAGGGCAGCCCCAGCATTTT
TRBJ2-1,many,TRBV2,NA,CASSYYNEQFF,TGTGCCAGCAGCTACTACAATGAGCAGTTCTTC